This T cell receptor (beta chain) came from a study of blood T cell repertoires in COVID-19. The wider study: T cells, B-cell-depleted T cells, or PBMCs supplied cDNA or gDNA.

Trimming removed 3 bases from V and 4 bases from J, with 6 bases in between. The V gene's germline CDR1 is MNHNS and CDR2 SASEGT. CDR3 size: 12 residues. In the original processing: The authors estimated nucleated cell counts from reference gene primer amplification. Data came from immunoSEQ multiplex PCR; TCRdb stores just in-frame clones and leaves some out. Clone size and V and J calls were adopted from that table, with D and trimming inferred from the DNA. The repertoire holds 200,000 or so clones, with approximately 84% as singletons. A remark on this clone: This sample also contains other DNA sequences that code for the same CDR3.

The rearrangement links TRBV6-1 to TRBJ1-2; D is unclear. The specimen sequenced was peripheral blood. The receptor was isolated from a woman aged 60 to 75 with acute or convalescent COVID-19. The CDR3 DNA is TGTGCCAGCAGTGAGTCAGTCTATGGCTACACCTTC. This translates into CASSESVYGYTF.